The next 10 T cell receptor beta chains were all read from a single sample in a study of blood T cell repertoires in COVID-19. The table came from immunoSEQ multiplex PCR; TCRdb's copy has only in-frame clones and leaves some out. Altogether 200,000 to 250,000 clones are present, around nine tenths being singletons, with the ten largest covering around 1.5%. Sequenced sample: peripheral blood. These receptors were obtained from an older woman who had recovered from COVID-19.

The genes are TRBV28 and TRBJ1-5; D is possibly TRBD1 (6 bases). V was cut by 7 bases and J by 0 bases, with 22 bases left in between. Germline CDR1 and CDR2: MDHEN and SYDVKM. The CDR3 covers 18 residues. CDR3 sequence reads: CASTFTGTSFYSNQPQHF. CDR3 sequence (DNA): TGTGCCAGCACCTTCACCGGGACAAGTTTTTATAGCAATCAGCCCCAGCATTTT.

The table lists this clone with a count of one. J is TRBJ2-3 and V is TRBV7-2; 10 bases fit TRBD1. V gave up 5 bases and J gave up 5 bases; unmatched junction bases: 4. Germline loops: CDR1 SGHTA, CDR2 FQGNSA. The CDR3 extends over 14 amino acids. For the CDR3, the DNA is TGTGCCAGCAGCAATCGGGACAGGGGAGATACGCAGTATTTT. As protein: CASSNRDRGDTQYF.

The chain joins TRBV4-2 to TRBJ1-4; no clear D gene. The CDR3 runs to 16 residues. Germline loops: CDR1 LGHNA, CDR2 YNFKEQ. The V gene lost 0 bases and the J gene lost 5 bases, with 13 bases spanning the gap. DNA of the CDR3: TGTGCCAGCAGCCAAGATTGGCGGCAGAGAAATGAAAAACTGTTTTTT. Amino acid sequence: CASSQDWRQRNEKLFF.

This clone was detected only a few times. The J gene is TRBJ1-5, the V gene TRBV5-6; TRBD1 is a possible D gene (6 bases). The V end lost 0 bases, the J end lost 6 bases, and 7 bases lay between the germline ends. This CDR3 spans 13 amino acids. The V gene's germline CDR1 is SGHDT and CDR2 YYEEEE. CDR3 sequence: CASSLDRVQPQHF. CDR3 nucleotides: TGTGCCAGCAGCTTGGACAGGGTTCAGCCCCAGCATTTT.

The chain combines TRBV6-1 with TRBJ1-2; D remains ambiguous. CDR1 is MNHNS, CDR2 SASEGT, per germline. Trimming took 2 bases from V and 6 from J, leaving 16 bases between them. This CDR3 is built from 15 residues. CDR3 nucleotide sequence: TGTGCCAGCAGTGAAACCTTTAAGGAGGAGCATGGCTACACCTTC. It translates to CASSETFKEEHGYTF.

The chain's CDR3 is CASGWVEGVPGELFF. For the CDR3, the DNA is TGTGCCAGCGGGTGGGTTGAAGGAGTACCCGGGGAGCTGTTTTTT. The chain joins TRBV2 to TRBJ2-2, with D unclear. Trimming stripped 8 bases from V and 6 bases from J, with 19 bases between. This CDR3 contains 15 residues. CDR1 SNHLY and CDR2 FYNNEI come from the germline V gene.

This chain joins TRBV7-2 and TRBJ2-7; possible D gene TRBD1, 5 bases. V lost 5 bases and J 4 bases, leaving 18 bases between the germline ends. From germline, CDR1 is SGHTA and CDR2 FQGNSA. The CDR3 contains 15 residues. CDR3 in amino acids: CASSPRSGISYEQYF. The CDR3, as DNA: TGTGCCAGCAGCCCGCGTTCAGGGATCTCGTACGAGCAGTACTTC.

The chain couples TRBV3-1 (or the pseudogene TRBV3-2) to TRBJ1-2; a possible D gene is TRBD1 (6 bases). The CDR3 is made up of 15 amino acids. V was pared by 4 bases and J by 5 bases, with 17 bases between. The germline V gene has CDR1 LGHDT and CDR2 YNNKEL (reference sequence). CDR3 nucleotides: TGTGCCAGCAGCCCCTGGCCAGGGGCTCTATATGGCTACACCTTC. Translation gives CASSPWPGALYGYTF.

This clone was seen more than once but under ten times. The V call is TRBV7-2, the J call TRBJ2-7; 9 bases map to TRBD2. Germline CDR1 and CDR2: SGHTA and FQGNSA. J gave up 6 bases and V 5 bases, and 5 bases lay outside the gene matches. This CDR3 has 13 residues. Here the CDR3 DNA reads TGTGCCAGCAGCATAGAGCGGGGGGTCGAGCAGTACTTC. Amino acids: CASSIERGVEQYF.

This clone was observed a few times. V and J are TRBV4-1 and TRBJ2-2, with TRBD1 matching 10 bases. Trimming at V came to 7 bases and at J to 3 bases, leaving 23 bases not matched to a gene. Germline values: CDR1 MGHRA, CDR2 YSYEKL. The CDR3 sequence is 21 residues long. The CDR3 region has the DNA TGCGCCAGCACCCTAGGGCCCCTTCGACAGGGGGCGGGAAGAGACACCGGGGAGCTGTTTTTT. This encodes CASTLGPLRQGAGRDTGELFF.